The T cell receptor (beta chain) under discussion was sequenced for a study of T cells in Graves' hyperthyroidism and ophthalmopathy. Fresh 10 ml peripheral blood yielded PBMCs. In this sample, this clonotype turned up many times. The antigen is not known. The CDR3 loop spans 16 amino acids. V dropped 0 bases and J dropped 4; count of bases not matched to a gene: 7. Germline V gives CDR1 KGHSH, CDR2 LQKENI. Study results and limitations: Ophthalmopathy cases were set apart from stable hyperthyroidism by a 13 V-J model. Ophthalmopathy onset followed model prediction by a median approximately 7 months.

Researchers amplified the TCR beta CDR3 regions from RNA transcripts. Carried out on the TCR CDR3, a first-round RT-PCR used the HTBI primer set. TCRdb redid the calling of the multiplex PCR reads with MiXCR, one entry per CDR3 protein. Altogether about 520,000 distinct CDR3 sequences are present, roughly a quarter being singletons, with the ten largest covering about 11%. The TCR comes from a woman in her twenties or thirties with Graves' ophthalmopathy. This rearrangement joins TRBV18 to TRBJ1-2, with TRBD1 matching over 8 bases. Sequenced input: blood. The CDR3 DNA sequence: TGTGCCAGCTCACCACCTGCCACAGGGGGTACCTATGGCTACACCTTC. It codes for CASSPPATGGTYGYTF.